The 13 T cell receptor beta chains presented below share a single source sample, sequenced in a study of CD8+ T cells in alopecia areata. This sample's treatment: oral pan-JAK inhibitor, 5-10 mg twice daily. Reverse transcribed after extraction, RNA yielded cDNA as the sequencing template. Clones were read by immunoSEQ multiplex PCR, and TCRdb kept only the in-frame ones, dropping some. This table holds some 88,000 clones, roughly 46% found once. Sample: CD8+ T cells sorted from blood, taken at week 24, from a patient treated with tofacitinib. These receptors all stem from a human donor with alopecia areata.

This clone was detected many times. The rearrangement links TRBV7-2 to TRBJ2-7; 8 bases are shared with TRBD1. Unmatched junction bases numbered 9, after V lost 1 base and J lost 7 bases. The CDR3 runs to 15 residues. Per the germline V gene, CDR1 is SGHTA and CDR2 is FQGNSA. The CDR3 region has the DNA TGTGCCAGCAGCTTAGACCCCGGGACAGGCAGTGAGCAGTACTTC. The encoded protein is CASSLDPGTGSEQYF.

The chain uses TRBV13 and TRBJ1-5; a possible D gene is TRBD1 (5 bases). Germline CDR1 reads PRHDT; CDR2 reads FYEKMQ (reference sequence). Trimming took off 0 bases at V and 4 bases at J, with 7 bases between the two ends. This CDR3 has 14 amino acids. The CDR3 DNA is TGTGCCAGCAGCTTAGGGACAGTGAATCAGCCCCAGCATTTT. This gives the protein CASSLGTVNQPQHF.

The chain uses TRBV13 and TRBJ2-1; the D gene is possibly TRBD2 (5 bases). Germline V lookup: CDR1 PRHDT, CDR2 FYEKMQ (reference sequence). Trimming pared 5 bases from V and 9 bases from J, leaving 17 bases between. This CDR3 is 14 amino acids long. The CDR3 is CASSQRGDDGEQFF. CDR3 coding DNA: TGTGCCAGCAGCCAACGGGGAGACGACGGTGAGCAGTTCTTC. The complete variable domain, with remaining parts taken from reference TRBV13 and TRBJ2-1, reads AAGVIQSPRHLIKEKRETATLKCYPIPRHDTVYWYQQGPGQDPQFLISFYEKMQSDKGSIPDRFSAQQFSDYHSELNMSSLELGDSALYFCASSQRGDDGEQFFGPGTRLTVL.

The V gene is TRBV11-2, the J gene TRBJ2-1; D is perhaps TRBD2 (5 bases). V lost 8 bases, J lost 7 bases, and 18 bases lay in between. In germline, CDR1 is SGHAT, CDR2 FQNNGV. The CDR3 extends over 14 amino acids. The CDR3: CASGPQAAWNEQFF. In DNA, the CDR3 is TGTGCCAGCGGGCCCCAAGCGGCTTGGAATGAGCAGTTCTTC.

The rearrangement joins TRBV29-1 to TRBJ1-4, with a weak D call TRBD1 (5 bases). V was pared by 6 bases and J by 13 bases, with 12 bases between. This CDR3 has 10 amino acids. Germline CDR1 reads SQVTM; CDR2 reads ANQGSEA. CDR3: CSVLAGTLFF. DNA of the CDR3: TGCAGCGTCCTGGCCGGGACACTGTTTTTT.

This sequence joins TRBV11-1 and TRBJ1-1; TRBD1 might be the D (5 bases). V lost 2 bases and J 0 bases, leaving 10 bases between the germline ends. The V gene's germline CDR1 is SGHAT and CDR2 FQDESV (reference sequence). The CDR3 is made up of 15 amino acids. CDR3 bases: TGTGCCAGCAGCTTATTAGGGACGATGAACACTGAAGCTTTCTTT. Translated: CASSLLGTMNTEAFF.

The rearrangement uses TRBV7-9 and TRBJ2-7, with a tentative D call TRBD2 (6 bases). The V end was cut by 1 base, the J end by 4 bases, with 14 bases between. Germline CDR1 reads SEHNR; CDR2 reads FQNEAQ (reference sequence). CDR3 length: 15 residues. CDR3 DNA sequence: TGTGCCAGCAGCTTAGTTTCCCTCGGGGGATACGAGCAGTACTTC. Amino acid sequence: CASSLVSLGGYEQYF.

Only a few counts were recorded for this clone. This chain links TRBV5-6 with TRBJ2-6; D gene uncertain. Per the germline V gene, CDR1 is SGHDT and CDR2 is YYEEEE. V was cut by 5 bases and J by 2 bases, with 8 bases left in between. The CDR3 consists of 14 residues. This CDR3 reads CASRAGTGANVLTF. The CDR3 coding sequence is TGTGCCAGCAGGGCTGGGACTGGGGCCAACGTCCTGACTTTC. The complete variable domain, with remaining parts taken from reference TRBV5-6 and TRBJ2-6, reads DAGVTQSPTHLIKTRGQQVTLRCSPKSGHDTVSWYQQALGQGPQFIFQYYEEEERQRGNFPDRFSGHQFPNYSSELNVNALLLGDSALYLCASRAGTGANVLTFGAGSRLTVL.

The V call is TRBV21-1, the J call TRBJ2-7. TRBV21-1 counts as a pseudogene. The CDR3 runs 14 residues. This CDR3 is CASSNPRDTYEQYF. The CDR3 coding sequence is TGTGCCAGCAGCAACCCGCGGGACACCTACGAGCAGTACTTC.

CDR3 sequence: CASSFPARGHNEQFF. CDR3 in DNA: TGTGCCAGCAGCTTCCCGGCCAGGGGCCACAATGAGCAGTTCTTC. This sequence joins TRBV7-8 and TRBJ2-1, with TRBD1 as a possible D gene (6 bases). This CDR3 region has 15 residues. Germline V gene sequence: CDR1 SGHVS, CDR2 FQNEAQ. The ends were cut back, 3 bases at V and 5 bases at J, with 14 bases in the middle.

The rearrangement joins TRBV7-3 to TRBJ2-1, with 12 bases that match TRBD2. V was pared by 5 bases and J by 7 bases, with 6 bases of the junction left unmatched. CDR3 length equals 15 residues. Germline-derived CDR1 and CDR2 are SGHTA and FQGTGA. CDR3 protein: CASSPTSGRNNEQFF. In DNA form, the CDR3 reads TGTGCCAGCAGCCCCACTAGCGGGAGGAATAATGAGCAGTTCTTC.

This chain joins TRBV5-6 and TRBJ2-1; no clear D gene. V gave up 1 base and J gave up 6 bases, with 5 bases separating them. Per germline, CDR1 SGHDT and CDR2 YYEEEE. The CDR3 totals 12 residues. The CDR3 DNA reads TGTGCCAGCAGCTTGCGGCTCAATGAGCAGTTCTTC. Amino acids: CASSLRLNEQFF.

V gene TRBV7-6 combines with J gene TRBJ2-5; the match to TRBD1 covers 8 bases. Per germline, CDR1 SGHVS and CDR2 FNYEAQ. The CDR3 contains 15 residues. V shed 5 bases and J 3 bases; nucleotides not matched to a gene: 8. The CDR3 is CASSPLQGAKETQYF. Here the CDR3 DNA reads TGTGCCAGCAGCCCTCTGCAGGGGGCAAAAGAGACCCAGTACTTC.